The source of this T cell receptor beta chain is a study of blood T cells in healthy people across ages. This clonotype was recorded a few times. Using a J-beta primer mix together with a sample-barcoded 5' primer, a second PCR was run for roughly 7 to 12 cycles. Via MiXCR, TCRdb re-called the 5' RACE reads, giving one row per CDR3 protein. The table records hundreds of thousands of distinct CDR3 sequences, around 32% of them present only once. Germline lookup yields CDR1 MNHNS and CDR2 SASEGT. Deletions cut 4 bases from V and 3 bases from J, with 6 bases between. This CDR3 region has 13 residues. For every donor, a draw yielded approximately 9.9 milliliters of peripheral blood.

The receptor comes from a woman older than 75 in good health. This chain joins TRBV6-1 and TRBJ2-2; D gene uncertain. Specimen: blood. The CDR3 coding sequence is TGTGCCAGCAGTGCATTGCACACCGGGGAGCTGTTTTTT. The encoded protein is CASSALHTGELFF.